This entry lists 5 T cell receptor beta chains sequenced from one sample in a study of cytomegalovirus exposure and HLA in healthy donors listed by TCRdb under 2017. Library preparation was by the immunoSEQ multiplex PCR assay. For the multiplex PCR, a mixture combining 60 forward primers for TCR Vbeta segments and 13 reverse primers for TCR Jbeta segments was used. The clones in this table, taken by TCRdb from immuneACCESS, are in-frame only. Not every clone is retained; where verified, under half of the shortfall comes from an unresolved V gene, and the cause of the rest is unknown. The sample data list some 150,000 clones, and around 82% of these were observed just once. About 7.1% of the sample lies in the top ten. The sample comprised PBMCs. The receptors were gathered from a woman in her forties or fifties in good health and CMV-seropositive.

This chain uses TRBV4-2 with TRBJ2-6; D not certain. This CDR3 has 13 amino acids. Germline lookup yields CDR1 LGHNA and CDR2 YNFKEQ. The V end was cut by 7 bases, the J end by 0 bases, with 4 bases between. The CDR3 DNA reads TGTGCCAGCACATTCTCTGGGGCCAACGTCCTGACTTTC. As protein: CASTFSGANVLTF.

The J gene is TRBJ2-7, the V gene TRBV5-4; D gene ambiguous. Germline V gene sequence: CDR1 SGHNT, CDR2 YYREEE (reference sequence). Trimming removed 3 bases from V and 4 bases from J, with 8 bases in between. The CDR3 has 12 amino acids. DNA of the CDR3: TGTGCCAGCAGCTCGGAGAGATACGAGCAGTACTTC. This translates into CASSSERYEQYF.

This clone was observed a single time. The chain joins TRBV30 to TRBJ1-1; 12 bases line up with TRBD1. This CDR3 is built from 16 residues. Trimming removed 3 bases from V and 4 bases from J; junction bases left unmatched: 9. Per germline, CDR1 GTSNPN and CDR2 SVGIG (reference sequence). The CDR3 nucleotides read TGTGCCTGGAGGGGGACAGGGGGCCTAGGGGGCACTGAAGCTTTCTTT. Its translation: CAWRGTGGLGGTEAFF.

There are a few counts of this clone. V usage is TRBV7-8 and J usage is TRBJ2-3; possibly TRBD2 for D (6 bases). This CDR3 spans 17 amino acids. V dropped 7 bases and J dropped 2 bases, with 22 bases sitting between them. CDR1 is SGHVS, CDR2 FQNEAQ, per germline. CDR3 DNA: TGTGCCAGCACCAAACTCGGTGCGGGGACTCTCACAGATACGCAGTATTTT. This sequence encodes CASTKLGAGTLTDTQYF.

This clone was seen more than once but under ten times. The rearrangement joins TRBV6-5 to TRBJ2-2; 8 nucleotides align to TRBD1. The CDR3 is made up of 14 amino acids. The germline CDR1 and CDR2 sequences are MNHEY and SVGAGI. V lost 6 bases to trimming and J lost 4 bases; unmatched junction nucleotides: 4. CDR3 protein: CASRRTGGTGELFF. CDR3 DNA: TGTGCCAGCAGAAGAACAGGGGGCACCGGGGAGCTGTTTTTT.